This TCR beta chain was sequenced for a study of cytomegalovirus exposure and HLA in healthy donors. Background on the study: Earlier sequencing of some 170 million T cells yielded 120 million or so unique TCR beta sequences. Roughly 77 million unique TCRs from HLA-typed donors made up an early data release. Study results and limitations: In vitro assays verified that three CMV-associated chains recognized CMV antigens specifically. Researchers reported in a later analysis that common viral pathogens appeared linked to several top clusters.

As to this clone: Its antigen is as yet unknown.

There are 16 residues in the CDR3. V lost 3 bases and J 0 bases, leaving 11 bases between the germline ends. From germline, CDR1 is KGHSH and CDR2 LQKENI. Primers included in the PCR were 60 Vbeta and 13 Jbeta primers. Clones were sequenced by immunoSEQ multiplex PCR, and TCRdb holds only the in-frame ones, with some missing. The sample shows fewer than 120,000 clones, 76% of them seen only once. The sequencing sample was made of PBMCs. The chain is built from TRBV18 and TRBJ2-2, with D possibly being TRBD2 (5 bases). The clonotype comes from a man aged 30-40 years in good health and CMV-seropositive. As DNA, the CDR3 is TGTGCCAGCTCACCCTCGAGGGTCGCGAACACCGGGGAGCTGTTTTTT. This codes for CASSPSRVANTGELFF.